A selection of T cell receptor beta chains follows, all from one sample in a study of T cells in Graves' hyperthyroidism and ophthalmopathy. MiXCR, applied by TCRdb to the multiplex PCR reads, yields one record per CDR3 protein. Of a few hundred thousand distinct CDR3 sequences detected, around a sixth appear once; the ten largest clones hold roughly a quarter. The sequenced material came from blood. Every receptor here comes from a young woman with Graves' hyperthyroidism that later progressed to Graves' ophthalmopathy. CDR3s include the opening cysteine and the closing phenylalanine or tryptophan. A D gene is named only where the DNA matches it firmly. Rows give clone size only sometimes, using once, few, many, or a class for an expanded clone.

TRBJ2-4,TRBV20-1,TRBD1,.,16,TGCAGTGCCCGGATTGGGACAGCCCTAGCCAAAAACATTCAGTACTTC,CSARIGTALAKNIQYF
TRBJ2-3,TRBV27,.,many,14,TGTGCCAGCAGGAACAGGGTCCTGGGAGATACGCAGTATTTT,CASRNRVLGDTQYF
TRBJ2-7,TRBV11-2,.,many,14,TGTGCCAGCAGCTTATTAGGGGTTGCCTACGAGCAGTACTTC,CASSLLGVAYEQYF
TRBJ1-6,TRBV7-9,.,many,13,TGTGCCAGCAGCTCCACAGGGATGGGTCCCCTCCACTTT,CASSSTGMGPLHF
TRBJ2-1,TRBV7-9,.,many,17,TGTGCCAGCAGCTCGCCGTCCGGGACTCCCTACTACAATGAGCAGTTCTTC,CASSSPSGTPYYNEQFF
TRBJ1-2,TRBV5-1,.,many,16,TGCGCCAGCAGCTTGGTGCCCCACCGGGATGGGGATGGCTACACCTTC,CASSLVPHRDGDGYTF
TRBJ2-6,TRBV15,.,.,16,TGTGCCACCAGCAGAATTGGCCCAGGTGGGGCCAACGTCCTGACTTTC,CATSRIGPGGANVLTF
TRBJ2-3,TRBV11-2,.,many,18,TGTGCCAGCAGTCAATACGGGGTGGTTCGGGAGCGGACAGATACGCAGTATTTT,CASSQYGVVRERTDTQYF
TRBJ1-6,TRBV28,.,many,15,TGTGCCAGCAGAATACCGGGGGCGCGAAATTCACCCCTCCACTTT,CASRIPGARNSPLHF
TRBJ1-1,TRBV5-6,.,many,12,TGTGCCAGCAGCTTGTGGGGGGTCGAAGCTTTCTTT,CASSLWGVEAFF
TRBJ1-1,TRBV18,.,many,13,TGTGCCAGCTCACTACCCGGCCAATTCGAAGCTTTCTTT,CASSLPGQFEAFF
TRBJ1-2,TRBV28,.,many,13,TGTGCCAGCAGTTTATCGGGACCCTATGGCTACACCTTC,CASSLSGPYGYTF
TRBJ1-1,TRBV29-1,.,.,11,TGCAGCACGATGATCGGGGGTGAAGCTTTCTTT,CSTMIGGEAFF
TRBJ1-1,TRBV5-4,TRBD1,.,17,TGTGCCAGCAGCTTGGGGGCCGGACAGGGGGGCCACACTGAAGCTTTCTTT,CASSLGAGQGGHTEAFF
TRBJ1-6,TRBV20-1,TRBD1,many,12,TGCAGTGCGCGACAGGGGGCGCAACCCCTCCACTTT,CSARQGAQPLHF
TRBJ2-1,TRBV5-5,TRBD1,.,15,TGTGCCAGCAGCTCGGACAGGGGCCCCTCCGATGAGCAGTTCTTC,CASSSDRGPSDEQFF
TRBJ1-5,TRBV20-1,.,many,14,TGCAGTGCTAGAGATGGGGACAGCAATCAGCCCCAGCATTTT,CSARDGDSNQPQHF
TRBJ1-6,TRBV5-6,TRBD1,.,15,TGTGCCAGCAGATTAAACAGGGGGAATAATTCACCCCTCCACTTT,CASRLNRGNNSPLHF
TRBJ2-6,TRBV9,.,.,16,TGTGCCAGCAGCGGCTTATCCGGCTCTGGGGCCAACGTCCTGACTTTC,CASSGLSGSGANVLTF
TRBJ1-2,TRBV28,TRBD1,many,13,TGTGCCACTATCCCCCGGGACAGGGGTGGCTACACCTTC,CATIPRDRGGYTF
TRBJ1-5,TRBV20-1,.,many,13,TGCAGTGCTCTAGGAGGGGTATATCAGCCCCAGCATTTT,CSALGGVYQPQHF
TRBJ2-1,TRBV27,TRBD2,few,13,TGTGCCAGCAGGATACGTAGCGGGACCGGGCAGTTCTTC,CASRIRSGTGQFF
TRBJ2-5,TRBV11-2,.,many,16,TGTGCCAGCAGCTTAGTAATCGGGACGCTTAAAGAGACCCAGTACTTC,CASSLVIGTLKETQYF
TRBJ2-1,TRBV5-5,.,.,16,TGTGCCAGCAGCTCTGGTCTAAGGGACAAACACAATGAGCAGTTCTTC,CASSSGLRDKHNEQFF
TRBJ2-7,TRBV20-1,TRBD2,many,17,TGCAGTGCTAGCTACCCTAGCGGGAGACTCGGCTCCTACGAGCAGTACTTC,CSASYPSGRLGSYEQYF
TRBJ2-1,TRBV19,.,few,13,TGTGCCAGTAGTATTGGCGCAAACAATGAGCAGTTCTTC,CASSIGANNEQFF
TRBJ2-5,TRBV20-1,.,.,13,TGCAGTGCTACTCTAGGGGGGGAAGAGACCCAGTACTTC,CSATLGGEETQYF
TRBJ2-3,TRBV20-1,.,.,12,TGCAGTGCTAGCGGAAGCACAGATACGCAGTATTTT,CSASGSTDTQYF
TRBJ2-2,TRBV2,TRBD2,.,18,TGTGCCAGCAGCAAGGGACTAGCGGGAGCCTCAAACACCGGGGAGCTGTTTTTT,CASSKGLAGASNTGELFF
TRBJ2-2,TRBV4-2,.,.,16,TGTGCCAGCAGCCAAGTTGCGCCTGCCGAAACCGGGGAGCTGTTTTTT,CASSQVAPAETGELFF
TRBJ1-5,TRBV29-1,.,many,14,TGCAGCGTTGTTACGGGTGGGTCGGGGCAGCCCCAGCATTTT,CSVVTGGSGQPQHF
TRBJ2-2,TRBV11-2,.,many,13,TGTGCCAGCAGCTTGTCTAGTATAGGGGAGCTGTTTTTT,CASSLSSIGELFF
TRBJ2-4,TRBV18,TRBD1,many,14,TGTGCCAGCTCACCTGCCACAGGGGGAAACATTCAGTACTTC,CASSPATGGNIQYF
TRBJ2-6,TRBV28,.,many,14,TGTGCCAGCAGTAGAGAGGCGGGGGCCAACGTCCTGACTTTC,CASSREAGANVLTF
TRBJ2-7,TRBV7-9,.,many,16,TGTGCCAGCAGCTATGCTCGAGGAAGGGACGCCTACGAGCAGTACTTC,CASSYARGRDAYEQYF
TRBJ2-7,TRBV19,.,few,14,TGTGCCAGTAAGGGGGACTTCTCGAGGGACGAGCAGTACTTC,CASKGDFSRDEQYF
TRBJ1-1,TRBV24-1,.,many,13,TGTGCCACCAGTGACTCAGGGATCACTGAAGCTTTCTTT,CATSDSGITEAFF
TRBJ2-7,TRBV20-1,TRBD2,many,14,TGCAGTGCTGGAGTAGGCGGGGGGACCTACGAGCAGTACTTC,CSAGVGGGTYEQYF
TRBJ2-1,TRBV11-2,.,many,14,TGTGCCAGCAGACGGCTAAGCGTTGACAATGAGCAGTTCTTC,CASRRLSVDNEQFF
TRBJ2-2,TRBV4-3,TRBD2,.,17,TGCGCCAGCAGCCAAGATCCTGCGGGAGAGGACACCGGGGAGCTGTTTTTT,CASSQDPAGEDTGELFF
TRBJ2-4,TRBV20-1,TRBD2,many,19,TGCAGTGCTAGAGATCCCGGACTAGCGGTCCCCGTGTCCAAAAACATTCAGTACTTC,CSARDPGLAVPVSKNIQYF
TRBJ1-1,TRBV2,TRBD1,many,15,TGTGCCAGCAGTGAAACCGGGACAGCGAACACTGAAGCTTTCTTT,CASSETGTANTEAFF
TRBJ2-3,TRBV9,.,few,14,TGTGCCAGCAGCGGACCAGGGGTAGGGAATACGCAGTATTTT,CASSGPGVGNTQYF
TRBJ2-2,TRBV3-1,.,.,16,TGTGCCAGCAGCCGAGGGAGGCGGTTCGGGACCGGGGAGCTGTTTTTT,CASSRGRRFGTGELFF
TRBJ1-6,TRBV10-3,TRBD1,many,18,TGTGCCATCAGTGAAGGACAGGGGGCGAATCTCCCTAATTCACCCCTCCACTTT,CAISEGQGANLPNSPLHF
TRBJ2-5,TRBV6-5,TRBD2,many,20,TGTGCCAGCAGTTACTCGACCCCCACGGGGCTAGCGGGAGTGAAAGAGACCCAGTACTTC,CASSYSTPTGLAGVKETQYF
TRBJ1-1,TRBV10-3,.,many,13,TGTGCCATCAGCGTCCCGGGGGGAACTGAAGCTTTCTTT,CAISVPGGTEAFF
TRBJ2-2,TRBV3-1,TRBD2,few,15,TGTGCCAGCAGAAATAGCGGGAGCAACACCGGGGAGCTGTTTTTT,CASRNSGSNTGELFF
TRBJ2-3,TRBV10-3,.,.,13,TGTGCCATTACAGGGTTGTTGGGAGATACGCAGTATTTT,CAITGLLGDTQYF
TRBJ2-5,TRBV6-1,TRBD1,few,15,TGTGCCAGCAGCGACCTTGGACAGGGGTACGAGACCCAGTACTTC,CASSDLGQGYETQYF
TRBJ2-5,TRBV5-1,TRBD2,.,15,TGCGCCAGCATCGTCACCCCGGGGGGTCGAGAGACCCAGTACTTC,CASIVTPGGRETQYF
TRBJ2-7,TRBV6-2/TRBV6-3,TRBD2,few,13,TGTGCCTGCCGCGTAGCGGGGCCCTACGAGCAGTACTTC,CACRVAGPYEQYF
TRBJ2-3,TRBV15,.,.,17,TGTGCCACCAGCAGAGATCGGGGGTCGCCTAGCACAGATACGCAGTATTTT,CATSRDRGSPSTDTQYF